The rows below give T cell receptor beta chains drawn from one sample of a study of a mutant IDH1 vaccine in newly diagnosed glioma. The method was immunoSEQ multiplex PCR; TCRdb's version includes in-frame clones alone and lacks a portion of them. The data hold 58,000 or so clones, with 80% to 90% observed a single time. These TCRs are of unknown antigen specificity. The sample in question was PBMCs, obtained from a glioma patient whose treatment included an IDH1 peptide vaccine. The origin of the receptors is a man in his forties with glioma. CDR3s include the opening cysteine and the closing phenylalanine or tryptophan. A D gene is named only where the DNA matches it firmly. Expanded clones are given a class, and other clones once, few, many or no size at all.

cdr3_aa: CASSHPAESRRFGYTF
cdr3_nt: TGCGCCAGCAGCCACCCCGCGGAGTCTAGACGATTCGGCTACACCTTC
j_call: TRBJ1-2
clone_size: .
v_call: TRBV4-1
d_call: .

cdr3_aa: CASSLAGGRENIQYF
cdr3_nt: TGTGCCAGCAGCTTAGCTGGGGGCCGGGAAAACATTCAGTACTTC
j_call: TRBJ2-4
clone_size: .
v_call: TRBV7-2
d_call: .

cdr3_aa: CASSASTGPNEQFF
cdr3_nt: TGTGCCAGCAGCGCCTCTACAGGGCCTAATGAGCAGTTCTTC
j_call: TRBJ2-1
clone_size: .
v_call: TRBV9
d_call: .

cdr3_aa: CASSYMTGANYGYTF
cdr3_nt: TGTGCCAGCAGCTACATGACAGGGGCTAACTATGGCTACACCTTC
j_call: TRBJ1-2
clone_size: few
v_call: TRBV7-2
d_call: TRBD1

cdr3_aa: CASSLSRSLREQYF
cdr3_nt: TGCGCCAGCAGCTTGTCTCGCTCTCTGAGGGAGCAGTACTTC
j_call: TRBJ2-7
clone_size: few
v_call: TRBV5-1
d_call: .

cdr3_aa: CASSQILAGRLAKNIQYF
cdr3_nt: TGCGCCAGCAGCCAGATACTAGCGGGAAGACTAGCCAAAAACATTCAGTACTTC
j_call: TRBJ2-4
clone_size: .
v_call: TRBV4-3
d_call: TRBD2

cdr3_aa: CASSLDWGLNTGELFF
cdr3_nt: TGTGCCAGCAGCTTAGACTGGGGGCTGAACACCGGGGAGCTGTTTTTT
j_call: TRBJ2-2
clone_size: .
v_call: TRBV5-6
d_call: .

cdr3_aa: CASSTPGQGNNEQYF
cdr3_nt: TGTGCCAGTAGTACTCCGGGACAGGGGAACAACGAGCAGTACTTC
j_call: TRBJ2-7
clone_size: .
v_call: TRBV19
d_call: TRBD1

cdr3_aa: CASSSLGGLNQPQHF
cdr3_nt: TGTGCCAGCAGCTCCTTGGGGGGTCTCAATCAGCCCCAGCATTTT
j_call: TRBJ1-5
clone_size: .
v_call: TRBV7-2
d_call: .

cdr3_aa: CASSENRGPTEAFF
cdr3_nt: TGTGCCAGCAGCGAAAACAGGGGGCCGACTGAAGCTTTCTTT
j_call: TRBJ1-1
clone_size: .
v_call: TRBV5-4
d_call: TRBD1

cdr3_aa: CASSPGTPRVDTQYF
cdr3_nt: TGCGCCAGCAGCCCCGGTACCCCGAGGGTGGATACGCAGTATTTT
j_call: TRBJ2-3
clone_size: .
v_call: TRBV5-1
d_call: .

cdr3_aa: CSVEDGKWGKNIQYF
cdr3_nt: TGCAGCGTTGAAGATGGCAAATGGGGCAAAAACATTCAGTACTTC
j_call: TRBJ2-4
clone_size: .
v_call: TRBV29-1
d_call: .

cdr3_aa: CATSRGGRWGSGNTIYF
cdr3_nt: TGTGCCACCAGCAGAGGGGGACGATGGGGTTCTGGAAACACCATATATTTT
j_call: TRBJ1-3
clone_size: .
v_call: TRBV15
d_call: .

cdr3_aa: CASSLSGSTGTEAFF
cdr3_nt: TGTGCCAGCAGCTTATCGGGATCGACAGGGACTGAAGCTTTCTTT
j_call: TRBJ1-1
clone_size: .
v_call: TRBV7-6
d_call: TRBD1

cdr3_aa: CASSPLTSGGPEDEQYF
cdr3_nt: TGTGCCAGCAGCCCACTGACTAGCGGGGGACCTGAGGACGAGCAGTACTTC
j_call: TRBJ2-7
clone_size: .
v_call: TRBV7-8
d_call: TRBD2

cdr3_aa: CATRGPSSYEQYF
cdr3_nt: TGTGCCACCCGGGGACCAAGCTCCTACGAGCAGTACTTC
j_call: TRBJ2-7
clone_size: .
v_call: TRBV11-1
d_call: .

cdr3_aa: CASSPLAGFAGTDTQYF
cdr3_nt: TGTGCCAGCAGTCCTCTAGCGGGATTTGCGGGCACAGATACGCAGTATTTT
j_call: TRBJ2-3
clone_size: .
v_call: TRBV2
d_call: TRBD2

cdr3_aa: CASSYGGTHEQYF
cdr3_nt: TGTGCCAGCAGTTACGGGGGAACCCACGAGCAGTACTTC
j_call: TRBJ2-7
clone_size: .
v_call: TRBV6-6
d_call: .

cdr3_aa: CASRRDAGAQYF
cdr3_nt: TGTGCCAGCAGACGGGACGCGGGGGCCCAGTACTTC
j_call: TRBJ2-5
clone_size: .
v_call: TRBV6-6
d_call: TRBD2

cdr3_aa: CASSQGRLAGSETQYF
cdr3_nt: TGTGCCAGCAGCCAAGGGAGACTAGCGGGGAGTGAGACCCAGTACTTC
j_call: TRBJ2-5
clone_size: once
v_call: TRBV14
d_call: TRBD2

cdr3_aa: CASSHGDRGLTEAFF
cdr3_nt: TGTGCCAGCTCTCACGGAGACAGGGGGCTCACTGAAGCTTTCTTT
j_call: TRBJ1-1
clone_size: .
v_call: TRBV18
d_call: TRBD1

cdr3_aa: CASSPRPTDTQYF
cdr3_nt: TGTGCCAGCAGCCCTCGTCCCACGGATACGCAGTATTTT
j_call: TRBJ2-3
clone_size: .
v_call: TRBV7-2
d_call: .

cdr3_aa: CASATQGETQYF
cdr3_nt: TGCGCCAGCGCCACACAGGGAGAGACCCAGTACTTC
j_call: TRBJ2-5
clone_size: once
v_call: TRBV5-1
d_call: .

cdr3_aa: CASSLAASGSLGETQYF
cdr3_nt: TGCGCCAGCAGCTTGGCCGCTAGCGGGAGCTTGGGGGAGACCCAGTACTTC
j_call: TRBJ2-5
clone_size: .
v_call: TRBV5-1
d_call: TRBD2

cdr3_aa: CASSTSLAGVDYEQYF
cdr3_nt: TGTGCCAGCAGCACCAGTCTAGCGGGAGTGGACTACGAGCAGTACTTC
j_call: TRBJ2-7
clone_size: .
v_call: TRBV7-9
d_call: TRBD2

cdr3_aa: CASSYGEDNEQFF
cdr3_nt: TGTGCCAGCAGTTACGGAGAAGACAATGAGCAGTTCTTC
j_call: TRBJ2-1
clone_size: .
v_call: TRBV6-5
d_call: .

cdr3_aa: CASSVLTGTSVDEQYF
cdr3_nt: TGTGCCAGTAGTGTGTTGACCGGGACTAGCGTTGACGAGCAGTACTTC
j_call: TRBJ2-7
clone_size: .
v_call: TRBV19
d_call: TRBD2

cdr3_aa: CASSRRGTGSNQPQHF
cdr3_nt: TGTGCCAGCAGCAGGCGGGGGACAGGGAGCAATCAGCCCCAGCATTTT
j_call: TRBJ1-5
clone_size: .
v_call: TRBV5-6
d_call: TRBD1

cdr3_aa: CSVGRGGGAEDTQYF
cdr3_nt: TGCAGCGTTGGCCGAGGTGGGGGGGCGGAAGATACGCAGTATTTT
j_call: TRBJ2-3
clone_size: .
v_call: TRBV29-1
d_call: .

cdr3_aa: CASSQDLQGPSGYTF
cdr3_nt: TGTGCCAGCAGCCAAGATCTGCAGGGCCCCAGTGGCTACACCTTC
j_call: TRBJ1-2
clone_size: .
v_call: TRBV4-2
d_call: .

cdr3_aa: CASSLVTQNTEAFF
cdr3_nt: TGCGCCAGCAGCTTGGTAACACAGAACACTGAAGCTTTCTTT
j_call: TRBJ1-1
clone_size: .
v_call: TRBV5-1
d_call: .

cdr3_aa: CASSPQGHYEQYF
cdr3_nt: TGTGCCAGCAGCCCCCAGGGCCACTACGAGCAGTACTTC
j_call: TRBJ2-7
clone_size: .
v_call: TRBV14
d_call: .

cdr3_aa: CASSAPSRGYNEQFF
cdr3_nt: TGTGCCAGCAGCGCGCCCTCAAGGGGCTACAATGAGCAGTTCTTC
j_call: TRBJ2-1
clone_size: .
v_call: TRBV5-4
d_call: .

cdr3_aa: CASMGQAYTEAFF
cdr3_nt: TGTGCCAGCATGGGACAGGCCTACACTGAAGCTTTCTTT
j_call: TRBJ1-1
clone_size: .
v_call: TRBV25-1
d_call: TRBD1

cdr3_aa: CASSEGGGWDEQFF
cdr3_nt: TGTGCCAGCAGTGAAGGGGGTGGGTGGGATGAGCAGTTCTTC
j_call: TRBJ2-1
clone_size: .
v_call: TRBV2
d_call: .

cdr3_aa: CASSLAGGAWYEQYF
cdr3_nt: TGCGCCAGCAGCTTGGCCGGGGGGGCGTGGTACGAGCAGTACTTC
j_call: TRBJ2-7
clone_size: once
v_call: TRBV5-1
d_call: TRBD2

cdr3_aa: CASIRGTSGSNEQFF
cdr3_nt: TGTGCCAGCATCCGTGGGACTAGCGGGAGCAATGAGCAGTTCTTC
j_call: TRBJ2-1
clone_size: .
v_call: TRBV27
d_call: TRBD2

cdr3_aa: CASSSKQGGYGYTF
cdr3_nt: TGTGCCAGCAGCAGTAAACAGGGAGGCTATGGCTACACCTTC
j_call: TRBJ1-2
clone_size: once
v_call: TRBV21-1
d_call: .

cdr3_aa: CASSELEWDTGELFF
cdr3_nt: TGTGCCAGCAGTGAATTAGAGTGGGACACCGGGGAGCTGTTTTTT
j_call: TRBJ2-2
clone_size: .
v_call: TRBV25-1
d_call: .

cdr3_aa: CASAGLVDTQYF
cdr3_nt: TGTGCCAGCGCCGGACTAGTCGATACGCAGTATTTT
j_call: TRBJ2-3
clone_size: .
v_call: TRBV2
d_call: TRBD2

cdr3_aa: CASSAVPGTRGGGEQFF
cdr3_nt: TGTGCCAGCAGTGCCGTCCCCGGGACCAGGGGGGGAGGGGAGCAGTTCTTC
j_call: TRBJ2-1
clone_size: .
v_call: TRBV6-1
d_call: .

cdr3_aa: CASSLALNNEQFF
cdr3_nt: TGTGCCAGCAGCTTAGCGCTTAACAATGAGCAGTTCTTC
j_call: TRBJ2-1
clone_size: .
v_call: TRBV7-2
d_call: .

cdr3_aa: CASSPPGTPVPEAFF
cdr3_nt: TGTGCCAGTAGTCCCCCCGGGACACCAGTTCCTGAAGCTTTCTTT
j_call: TRBJ1-1
clone_size: few
v_call: TRBV19
d_call: .

cdr3_aa: CAIGNRGANTEAFF
cdr3_nt: TGTGCCATCGGTAACAGGGGGGCGAACACTGAAGCTTTCTTT
j_call: TRBJ1-1
clone_size: .
v_call: TRBV10-3
d_call: TRBD1

cdr3_aa: CASRLAGAATGELFF
cdr3_nt: TGTGCCAGCAGACTAGCGGGAGCGGCCACCGGGGAGCTGTTTTTT
j_call: TRBJ2-2
clone_size: .
v_call: TRBV6-6
d_call: TRBD2

cdr3_aa: CATSMVLTNTGELFF
cdr3_nt: TGTGCCACCAGCATGGTCCTCACGAACACCGGGGAGCTGTTTTTT
j_call: TRBJ2-2
clone_size: .
v_call: TRBV15
d_call: .

cdr3_aa: CASSLVPGSGNTIYF
cdr3_nt: TGTGCCAGCAGCTTGGTGCCGGGGTCTGGAAACACCATATATTTT
j_call: TRBJ1-3
clone_size: .
v_call: TRBV5-6
d_call: .